One sample yielded the 27 T cell receptor beta chains listed below, sequenced in a study of cytomegalovirus exposure and HLA in healthy donors. The PCR contained 60 Vbeta and 13 Jbeta primers. The assay was immunoSEQ multiplex PCR, and TCRdb's table has in-frame clones only and misses some. In the table there are more than 150,000 clones, over 80% of which are singletons. Source material: PBMCs. The receptors stem from a girl aged 10 to 17 in good health and CMV-seropositive.

V gene TRBV29-1 combines with J gene TRBJ2-7; TRBD2 agrees at 13 bases. In germline, CDR1 is SQVTM, CDR2 ANQGSEA. The trim removed 2 bases at V and 3 bases at J, leaving 1 base unmatched. The CDR3 has 14 residues. DNA of the CDR3: TGCAGCGTTGAAAGGACTAGCGGGGGCTACGAGCAGTACTTC. Its translation is CSVERTSGGYEQYF.

This clone was detected only once. The CDR3 region is CAISAVGTSGTYEQYF. As DNA, the CDR3 is TGTGCCATCAGTGCAGTTGGGACTAGCGGTACCTACGAGCAGTACTTC. V usage is TRBV10-3 and J usage is TRBJ2-7; 11 bases are shared with TRBD2. The CDR3 runs 16 residues. From germline, CDR1 is ENHRY and CDR2 SYGVKD. J gave up 2 bases and V 4 bases, and 7 bases lay outside the gene matches.

This clone was seen more than once but under ten times. The chain employs TRBV5-4 and TRBJ1-1; D uncertain. With 4 bases removed from V and 1 base from J, the gap between germline ends came to 8 bases. Germline CDR1 and CDR2: SGHNT and YYREEE (reference sequence). CDR3 length: 13 amino acids. The DNA of the CDR3 is TGTGCCAGCAGCCCGGGTTGGAACACTGAAGCTTTCTTT. This codes for CASSPGWNTEAFF.

The chain joins TRBV27 to TRBJ1-5; tentatively, D is TRBD1 (5 bases). CDR3 length: 14 residues. Germline CDR1 MNHEY, CDR2 SMNVEV (reference sequence). The ends were cut back, 4 bases at V and 7 bases at J, with 14 bases in the middle. CDR3 sequence reads: CASSYGGWGQPQHF. The CDR3 region has the DNA TGTGCCAGCAGTTACGGGGGATGGGGACAGCCCCAGCATTTT.

The chain links TRBV4-1 to TRBJ2-1, with D tentatively TRBD2 (5 bases). The V gene lost 4 bases and the J gene lost 7 bases, with 14 bases spanning the gap. Germline loops: CDR1 MGHRA, CDR2 YSYEKL. The CDR3 covers 14 residues. The CDR3 bases are TGCGCCAGCAGCCCCTTTGAACGAGGGAATGAGCAGTTCTTC. Its protein is CASSPFERGNEQFF.

This clone was picked up a small number of times. The V gene is TRBV5-6, the J gene TRBJ1-1; no clear D gene. The V end lost 0 bases, the J end lost 4 bases, and 7 bases lay between the germline ends. The CDR3 consists of 13 residues. Germline loops: CDR1 SGHDT, CDR2 YYEEEE. The CDR3 loop reads CASSLEEITEAFF. The CDR3 bases are TGTGCCAGCAGCTTGGAGGAGATCACTGAAGCTTTCTTT.

V gene TRBV12-5 combines with J gene TRBJ2-1, with 9 bases matching TRBD1. The CDR3 length is 14 residues. Germline V lookup: CDR1 LGHNT, CDR2 FRNRAP. The V segment lost 4 bases and the J segment 4 bases; nucleotides outside the gene matches: 2. CDR3 DNA: TGTGCTAGTGGTTCGGGACAGGGTTACAATGAGCAGTTCTTC. Translating it yields CASGSGQGYNEQFF.

In this sample, this clone turned up once. J is TRBJ1-3 and V is TRBV10-3, with 10 bases that match TRBD1. Germline V lookup: CDR1 ENHRY, CDR2 SYGVKD. V gave up 8 bases and J gave up 4 bases; unmatched junction bases: 2. The length of the CDR3 is 13 residues. CDR3 DNA sequence: TGTGCCATCGGACAGGGGGTGGGAAACACCATATATTTT. Encoded protein: CAIGQGVGNTIYF.

The chain couples TRBV11-2 to TRBJ1-1; D not resolved. V lost 5 bases and J 1 base, leaving 8 bases between the germline ends. Germline CDR1 is SGHAT and CDR2 is FQNNGV. This CDR3 has 13 residues. CDR3 nucleotides: TGTGCCAGCAGCCTTAGACAGAACACTGAAGCTTTCTTT. It encodes CASSLRQNTEAFF.

The chain couples TRBV29-1 to TRBJ2-7; tentative D call: TRBD2 (6 bases). CDR1 is SQVTM and CDR2 is ANQGSEA in the germline V gene. V lost 5 bases, J lost 4 bases, and 9 bases lay in between. This CDR3 has 11 amino acids. The CDR3 DNA is TGCAGCGTTTCGCGGGGATACGAGCAGTACTTC. Translation gives CSVSRGYEQYF.

The V and J genes are TRBV7-2 and TRBJ1-4; TRBD1 is a possible D gene (5 bases). The germline gives CDR1 SGHTA, CDR2 FQGNSA. Trimming took 10 bases from V and 7 from J, leaving 16 bases between them. There are 13 residues in the CDR3. The CDR3 is CATRAGTGEKLFF. CDR3 in DNA: TGTGCCACCCGGGCGGGGACCGGTGAAAAACTGTTTTTT.

This clone was picked up a small number of times. The chain uses TRBV6-5 and TRBJ2-6; no clear D. CDR1 is MNHEY and CDR2 is SVGAGI in the germline V gene. V was cut by 5 bases and J by 0 bases, with 8 bases left in between. CDR3 length equals 15 residues. The CDR3 nucleotides are TGTGCCAGCAGTCCCTCCCTCTCTGGGGCCAACGTCCTGACTTTC. It is translated as CASSPSLSGANVLTF.

The chain is built from TRBV2 and TRBJ2-1; D call uncertain. This CDR3 is 15 amino acids long. CDR1 is SNHLY, CDR2 FYNNEI, per germline. V was pared by 7 bases and J by 5 bases, with 18 bases between. This chain's CDR3 is CASTPPTLSNNEQFF. The CDR3 DNA reads as TGTGCCAGCACTCCCCCTACCCTATCGAACAATGAGCAGTTCTTC.

A few counts support this clone. The CDR3 coding sequence is TGTGCCAGCAGTTGGAACCGGGACAGGGGGCTCTACGAGCAGTACTTC. Protein sequence: CASSWNRDRGLYEQYF. The genes are TRBV6-5 and TRBJ2-7, with 12 nucleotides matching TRBD1. This CDR3 contains 16 residues. Per germline, CDR1 MNHEY and CDR2 SVGAGI. The ends lost 4 bases at V and 3 bases at J; junction bases unmatched: 7.

The chain uses TRBV5-1 and TRBJ1-3; D may be TRBD1 (6 bases). Between the trimmed V and J ends, which lost 0 bases and 4 bases, there was a span of 17 bases. The CDR3 totals 17 residues. The V gene's germline CDR1 is SGHRS and CDR2 YFSETQ. CDR3: CASSLEPGHSAGNTIYF. The CDR3 nucleotides read TGCGCCAGCAGCTTGGAGCCGGGACATAGCGCCGGAAACACCATATATTTT.

In its sample, this clone was seen a few times. V usage is TRBV18 and J usage is TRBJ2-1, with D maybe TRBD2 (5 bases). CDR3 length equals 17 residues. Trimming removed 1 base at V and 0 bases at J, with 13 bases between. Germline V CDR1 and CDR2: KGHSH, LQKENI. DNA for the CDR3: TGTGCCAGCTCACCACGGTCTTTTGGGAGCTCCTACAATGAGCAGTTCTTC. Its protein product is CASSPRSFGSSYNEQFF.

The CDR3, as DNA: TGTGCCAGCAGTTCCCAGGGAAACACCATATATTTT. Translation gives CASSSQGNTIYF. The rearrangement joins TRBV6-5 to TRBJ1-3; no clear D. The CDR3 spans 12 residues. Trimming removed 4 bases at V and 4 bases at J, with 5 bases between. CDR1 and CDR2 from the germline V gene are MNHEY and SVGAGI.

This rearrangement joins TRBV29-1 to TRBJ2-7; D might be TRBD2 (5 bases). The CDR3 length is 12 residues. Germline-derived CDR1 and CDR2 are SQVTM and ANQGSEA. Trimming cost V 8 bases and J 4 bases, with 15 bases left between them. The DNA for the CDR3 is TGCAGCTTTAAGCGGACGCCTTACGAGCAGTACTTC. Protein product: CSFKRTPYEQYF.

The V gene is TRBV5-6, the J gene TRBJ2-5, with D tentatively TRBD1 (6 bases). The germline V and J ends were trimmed by 5 bases and 2 bases, with 16 bases remaining between them. Germline CDR1 SGHDT, CDR2 YYEEEE. The CDR3 runs 15 residues. The chain's CDR3 is CASRRPGHRQETQYF. The CDR3 nucleotides are TGTGCCAGCAGAAGACCGGGACACCGACAAGAGACCCAGTACTTC.

The CDR3 loop reads CASSQDPGKGDTQYF. The CDR3 nucleotides are TGCGCCAGCAGCCAAGATCCGGGAAAGGGAGATACGCAGTATTTT. V is TRBV4-3 and J is TRBJ2-3; the D gene is possibly TRBD2 (5 bases). The V end lost 0 bases, the J end lost 5 bases, and 12 bases lay between the germline ends. CDR3 length: 15 amino acids. Germline-derived CDR1 and CDR2 are LGHNA and YSLEER.

The chain's CDR3 is CASSLAPGMNEQYF. The CDR3 bases are TGCGCCAGCAGCTTGGCGCCGGGTATGAACGAGCAGTACTTC. This chain links TRBV5-1 with TRBJ2-7, with D unresolved. Germline-derived CDR1 and CDR2 are SGHRS and YFSETQ. CDR3 length: 14 amino acids. Trimming shortened V by 0 bases and J by 5 bases, and 12 bases separated the two germline ends. The variable domain in full, completed from reference TRBV5-1 and TRBJ2-7, reads KAGVTQTPRYLIKTRGQQVTLSCSPISGHRSVSWYQQTPGQGLQFLFEYFSETQRNKGNFPGRFSGRQFSNSRSEMNVSTLELGDSALYLCASSLAPGMNEQYFGPGTRLTVT.

CDR3 in amino acids: CASSKELRQPPPEAFF. The DNA for the CDR3 is TGTGCCAGCAGCAAAGAGTTAAGACAGCCGCCACCTGAAGCTTTCTTT. The chain has TRBV21-1 and TRBJ1-1; TRBD1 is taken as the D call from the table, unchecked against the DNA. TRBV21-1 is a pseudogene segment. The CDR3 consists of 16 residues.

This clone was recorded a few times. The chain carries TRBV7-8 and TRBJ2-7; 14 positions agree with TRBD2. The CDR3 loop spans 16 amino acids. The junction had 9 bases not matched to a gene; V was cut back by 7 bases and J by 4 bases. Germline CDR1 is SGHVS and CDR2 is FQNEAQ. CDR3 loop: CASIPTSGRVQYEQYF. The DNA of the CDR3 is TGTGCCAGCATCCCGACTAGCGGGAGGGTTCAGTACGAGCAGTACTTC.

To note about this clone: The same CDR3 can be traced to other DNA sequences in this sample. This rearrangement joins TRBV2 to TRBJ2-1, with 12 bases identical to TRBD2. With 5 bases clipped from V and 7 bases from J, the junction kept 9 bases outside the gene matches. The CDR3 extends over 16 amino acids. The germline CDR1 and CDR2 sequences are SNHLY and FYNNEI. CDR3 DNA sequence: TGTGCCAGCAGTCTTCCGGGACTAGCGGGTGCGAATGAGCAGTTCTTC. Amino acid sequence: CASSLPGLAGANEQFF.

This sequence joins TRBV7-9 and TRBJ2-3; D unclear. Trimming took 5 bases from V and 2 from J, leaving 17 bases between them. The germline gives CDR1 SEHNR, CDR2 FQNEAQ (reference sequence). CDR3 length: 16 amino acids. CDR3 sequence: CASSLPKSGLTDTQYF. The CDR3 coding sequence is TGTGCCAGCAGCCTTCCGAAGAGTGGGCTCACAGATACGCAGTATTTT.

In DNA, the CDR3 is TGTGCCACCTCCTATCGGACAGGGGGTTTCAGTCAGCCCCAGCATTTT. Translated: CATSYRTGGFSQPQHF. The chain combines TRBV19 with TRBJ1-5; 10 bases align to TRBD1. CDR1 LNHDA and CDR2 SQIVND come from the germline V gene (reference sequence). The trim removed 10 bases at V and 6 bases at J, leaving 15 bases unmatched. The CDR3 has 16 residues.

The table lists this clone with a count of one. This sequence joins TRBV5-1 and TRBJ2-7, with 9 bases aligning to TRBD2. V shed 4 bases and J 4 bases; nucleotides not matched to a gene: 6. The CDR3 has 14 residues. From germline, CDR1 is SGHRS and CDR2 YFSETQ. The CDR3 is CASSLSGSAYEQYF. In nucleotides, the CDR3 is TGCGCCAGCAGCCTTAGCGGGAGTGCGTACGAGCAGTACTTC.